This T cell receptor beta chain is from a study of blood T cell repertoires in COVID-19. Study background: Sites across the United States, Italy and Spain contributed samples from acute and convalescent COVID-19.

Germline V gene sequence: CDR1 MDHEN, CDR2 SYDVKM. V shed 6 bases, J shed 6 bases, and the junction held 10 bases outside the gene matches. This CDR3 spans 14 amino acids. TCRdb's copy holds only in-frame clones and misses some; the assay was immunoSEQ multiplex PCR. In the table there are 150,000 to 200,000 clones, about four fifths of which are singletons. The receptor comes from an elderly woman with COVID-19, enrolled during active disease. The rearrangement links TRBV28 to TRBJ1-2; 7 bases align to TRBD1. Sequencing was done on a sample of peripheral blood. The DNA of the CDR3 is TGTGCCAGCAGGGACCTGGAGACAGGGAATGGCTACACCTTC. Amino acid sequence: CASRDLETGNGYTF.